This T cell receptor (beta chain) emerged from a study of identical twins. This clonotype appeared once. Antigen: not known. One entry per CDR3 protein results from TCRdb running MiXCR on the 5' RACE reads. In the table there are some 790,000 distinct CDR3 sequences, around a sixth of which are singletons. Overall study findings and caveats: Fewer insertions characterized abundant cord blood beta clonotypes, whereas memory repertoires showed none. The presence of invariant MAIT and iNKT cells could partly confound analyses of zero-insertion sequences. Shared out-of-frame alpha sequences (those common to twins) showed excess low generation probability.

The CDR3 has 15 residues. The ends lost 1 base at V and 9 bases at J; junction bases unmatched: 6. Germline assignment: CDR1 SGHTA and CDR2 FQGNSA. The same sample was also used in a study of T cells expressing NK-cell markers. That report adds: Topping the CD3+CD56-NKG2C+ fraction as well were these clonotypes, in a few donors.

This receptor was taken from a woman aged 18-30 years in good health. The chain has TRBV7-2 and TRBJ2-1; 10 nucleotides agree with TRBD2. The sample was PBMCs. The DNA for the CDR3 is TGTGCCAGCAGCTTAGGAGTAGCGGGAGGTGGTGAGCAGTTCTTC. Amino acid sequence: CASSLGVAGGGEQFF.